This T cell receptor beta chain was profiled in a study of shared clonotypes between healthy human individuals. Profiling relied on immunoSEQ multiplex PCR, and the TCRdb table lists in-frame clones only, not all of them. Altogether about 2.3 million clones are present, approximately 90% being singletons, with the ten largest covering 0.3% to 0.45%. The CDR3 has 14 residues. Germline CDR1 and CDR2: LNHDA and SQIVND (reference sequence). Trimming took off 3 bases at V and 2 bases at J, with 8 bases between the two ends. Overall study findings and caveats: The genetic and exposure-history diversity represented was limited by few donors. Sampling included only blood; tissue repertoires likely differ.

As to this clone: Its antigen is undetermined.

The rearrangement uses TRBV19 and TRBJ1-3, with D hard to call. The clonotype originates from a man between 18 and 29 years old in good health. Some clones in this sample may be carry-over from other donors' samples. Sequencing was done on a sample of naive CD4+ T cells from PBMCs. Subset defined: CD45RA+ positively selected. CDR3 in DNA: TGTGCCAGTAGTATGGGCCTCCCTGGAAACACCATATATTTT. Its translation: CASSMGLPGNTIYF.